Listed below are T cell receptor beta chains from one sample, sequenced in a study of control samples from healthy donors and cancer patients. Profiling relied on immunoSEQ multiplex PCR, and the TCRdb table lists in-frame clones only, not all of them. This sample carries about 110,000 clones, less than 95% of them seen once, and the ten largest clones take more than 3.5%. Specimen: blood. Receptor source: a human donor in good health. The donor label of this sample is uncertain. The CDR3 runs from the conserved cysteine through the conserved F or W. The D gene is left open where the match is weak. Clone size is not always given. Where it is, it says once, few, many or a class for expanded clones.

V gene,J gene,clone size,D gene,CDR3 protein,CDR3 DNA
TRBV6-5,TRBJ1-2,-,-,CASSTGYGYTF,TGTGCCAGCAGTACAGGCTATGGCTACACCTTC
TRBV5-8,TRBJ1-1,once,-,CASRGWGQMNTEAFF,TGTGCCAGCAGGGGATGGGGACAAATGAACACTGAAGCTTTCTTT
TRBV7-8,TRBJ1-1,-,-,CASSLGSRKNTEAFF,TGTGCCAGCAGCTTAGGTTCCAGAAAGAACACTGAAGCTTTCTTT
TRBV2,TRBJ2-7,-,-,CASSGRTRGLAQYF,TGTGCCAGCAGCGGACGGACAAGGGGCCTCGCACAGTACTTC
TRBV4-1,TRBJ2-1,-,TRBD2,CASSPSGGAGEQFF,TGCGCCAGCAGCCCTAGCGGGGGGGCCGGGGAGCAGTTCTTC
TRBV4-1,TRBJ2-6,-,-,CASSQQQGPISGANVLTF,TGCGCCAGCAGCCAACAACAGGGACCCATCTCTGGGGCCAACGTCCTGACTTTC
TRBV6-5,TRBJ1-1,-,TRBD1,CASGSTGLATEAFF,TGTGCCAGCGGATCGACAGGGTTGGCCACTGAAGCTTTCTTT
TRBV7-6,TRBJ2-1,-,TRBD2,CASSPGTSGYNEQFF,TGTGCCAGCAGCCCAGGGACTAGCGGCTACAATGAGCAGTTCTTC
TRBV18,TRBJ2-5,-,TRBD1,CASSPRGAGGKYETQYF,TGTGCCAGCTCACCACGAGGCGCAGGGGGCAAGTACGAGACCCAGTACTTC
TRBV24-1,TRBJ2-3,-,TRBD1,CATSDLTQGADTQYF,TGTGCCACCAGTGATTTGACACAGGGGGCAGATACGCAGTATTTT
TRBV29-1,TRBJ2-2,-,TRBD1,CSVAATGESAGELFF,TGCAGCGTTGCTGCGACAGGGGAGAGCGCCGGGGAGCTGTTTTTT
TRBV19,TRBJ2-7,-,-,CASTRTDTSYEQYF,TGTGCCAGTACTAGGACGGACACCTCCTACGAGCAGTACTTC
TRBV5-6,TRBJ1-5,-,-,CASSLGLQPQHF,TGTGCCAGCAGCTTGGGACTGCAGCCCCAGCATTTT
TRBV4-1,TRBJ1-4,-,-,CASSQGIDEKLFF,TGCGCCAGCAGCCAAGGAATAGATGAAAAACTGTTTTTT
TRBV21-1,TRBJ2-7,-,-,CASSNPGQGATYEQYF,TGTGCCAGCAGCAACCCGGGACAGGGGGCTACCTACGAGCAGTACTTC
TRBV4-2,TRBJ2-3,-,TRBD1,CASSLDRDKGDTQYF,TGTGCCAGCAGCCTCGACAGGGATAAAGGAGATACGCAGTATTTT
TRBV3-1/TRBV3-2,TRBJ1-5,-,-,CASSSWGGSQPQHF,TGTGCCAGCAGCTCATGGGGGGGTAGTCAGCCCCAGCATTTT
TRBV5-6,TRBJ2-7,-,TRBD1,CASSKLTGQGLYEQYF,TGTGCCAGCAGCAAACTAACGGGACAGGGGTTGTACGAGCAGTACTTC
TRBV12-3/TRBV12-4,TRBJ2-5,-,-,CASSLALGYQYF,TGTGCCAGCAGTTTAGCCCTAGGCTACCAGTACTTC
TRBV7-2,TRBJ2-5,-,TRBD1,CASSFRPGGSQETQYF,TGTGCCAGCAGCTTCCGACCAGGGGGCAGCCAAGAGACCCAGTACTTC
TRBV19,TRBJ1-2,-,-,CASSTGRVYGYTF,TGTGCCAGTAGTACGGGGAGGGTTTATGGCTACACCTTC
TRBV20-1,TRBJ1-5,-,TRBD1,CSASDRQGAPKPQHF,TGCAGTGCTAGTGACCGACAGGGGGCTCCAAAGCCCCAGCATTTT
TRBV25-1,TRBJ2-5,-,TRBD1,CASSEYQTGDRGRETQYF,TGTGCCAGCAGTGAATATCAAACAGGGGACAGGGGGCGAGAGACCCAGTACTTC
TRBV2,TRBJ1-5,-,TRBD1,CASSESRGAQHF,TGTGCCAGCAGTGAAAGCAGGGGGGCCCAGCATTTT
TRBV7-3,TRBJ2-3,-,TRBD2,CASRRTSGEADTQYF,TGTGCCAGCAGGCGGACTAGCGGGGAAGCAGATACGCAGTATTTT
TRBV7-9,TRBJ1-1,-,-,CASSHMNTEAFF,TGTGCCAGCAGCCATATGAACACTGAAGCTTTCTTT
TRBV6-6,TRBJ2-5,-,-,CASSYEETQYF,TGTGCCAGCAGTTACGAGGAGACCCAGTACTTC
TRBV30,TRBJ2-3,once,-,CACTDFTDTQYF,TGTGCCTGTACGGACTTCACAGATACGCAGTATTTT
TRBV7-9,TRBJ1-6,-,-,CASSLLQGSNSPLHF,TGTGCCAGCAGCTTACTCCAAGGTTCCAATTCACCCCTCCACTTT
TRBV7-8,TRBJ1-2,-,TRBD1,CASSLSTGTVDYGYTF,TGTGCCAGCAGCCTCTCTACCGGGACAGTGGACTATGGCTACACCTTC
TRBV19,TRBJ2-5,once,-,CASSIGYQETQYF,TGTGCCAGTAGTATTGGGTACCAAGAGACCCAGTACTTC
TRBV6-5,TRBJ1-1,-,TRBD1,CASSWGQGGNTEAFF,TGTGCCAGCAGTTGGGGACAGGGTGGGAACACTGAAGCTTTCTTT
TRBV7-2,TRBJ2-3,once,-,CASSLGGGQLDTQYF,TGTGCCAGCAGCTTAGGGGGGGGCCAACTAGATACGCAGTATTTT
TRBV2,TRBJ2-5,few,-,CASSPDSPQETQYF,TGTGCCAGCAGTCCGGACAGCCCCCAAGAGACCCAGTACTTC
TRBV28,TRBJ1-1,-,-,CASSTSGAYTEAFF,TGTGCCAGCAGTACTTCAGGAGCTTACACTGAAGCTTTCTTT
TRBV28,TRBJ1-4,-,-,CASSIQQGGEKLFF,TGTGCCAGCAGTATCCAGCAGGGCGGCGAAAAACTGTTTTTT
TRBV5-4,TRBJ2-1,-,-,CASSRGTNNEQFF,TGTGCCAGCAGCCGCGGGACCAACAATGAGCAGTTCTTC
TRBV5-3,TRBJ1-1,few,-,CARSLEPGGRVNTEAFF,TGTGCCAGAAGCTTGGAACCGGGGGGAAGGGTGAACACTGAAGCTTTCTTT
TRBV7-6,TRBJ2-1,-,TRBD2,CASSLEIAGGSYNEQFF,TGTGCCAGCAGCTTAGAAATAGCGGGGGGCTCCTACAATGAGCAGTTCTTC
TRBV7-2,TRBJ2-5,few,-,CASSPYGGTQYF,TGTGCCAGCAGCCCCTACGGGGGGACCCAGTACTTC